This T cell receptor (beta chain) originates from a study of cytomegalovirus exposure and HLA in healthy donors. For the study at large: Per a later analysis, the roughly 690 first-cohort and approximately 120 validation repertoires shared one platform. Study-level findings and limits: The study labeled 150 to 200 TCR beta chains cytomegalovirus-associated. Using the classifier, cytomegalovirus status was reportedly diagnosed with high specificity and sensitivity.

Clones were sequenced by immunoSEQ multiplex PCR, and TCRdb holds only the in-frame ones, with some missing. The table has some 120,000 clones, around nine tenths seen once; the top ten hold approximately 1.5%. Details on this clone: As yet, its antigen is unknown.

V lost 0 bases to trimming and J lost 10 bases, with 12 bases between them. Germline CDR1 reads MNHNS; CDR2 reads SASEGT. This CDR3 is built from 13 residues. The sequenced sample consisted of PBMCs. This clonotype was obtained from a man aged 25 to 40 in good health and CMV-seronegative. This rearrangement joins TRBV6-1 to TRBJ1-1, with D uncertain. The CDR3 DNA follows: TGTGCCAGCAGTGAAGCTTATAGTCTAACAGCTTTCTTT. Translating it yields CASSEAYSLTAFF.